The 30 T cell receptor beta chains reported below all come from one sample, sequenced in a study of CD8 T cells in ankylosing spondylitis (dated by TCRdb to the late 2010s). Receptor amplification or capture employed 5' RACE. For sequencing, an Illumina HiSeq 2500 was employed. TCRdb trimmed public reads at Q25 via fastp, called clones via MiXCR and kept in-frame beta chains. Each CDR3 protein appears once, grouped with its most common genes and DNA. This sample is represented by more than 600,000 distinct CDR3 sequences; roughly 20% of them were singletons. Jointly, the top ten make up about a fifth of the sample. What the authors observed across the whole study: A TCR beta motif made up of several highly homologous amino acid variants appeared to be characteristic of blood from ankylosing spondylitis patients.

Which antigens these TCRs recognize remains unknown. The sample comprised blood, either unsorted or a sorted T cell fraction (not recorded which). All receptors come from a male donor with ankylosing spondylitis.

This chain links TRBV25-1 with TRBJ2-1; D might be TRBD2 (7 bases). The CDR3 length is 15 residues. The germline gives CDR1 MGHDK, CDR2 SYGVNS. Between the trimmed V and J ends, which lost 2 bases and 1 base, there was a span of 9 bases. The CDR3 DNA is TGTGCCAGCAGTGAAGGGGGGGCTTCCTACAATGAGCAGTTCTTC. Its translation: CASSEGGASYNEQFF.

This clonotype was counted ten times or more. This rearrangement joins TRBV18 to TRBJ2-5; 8 nucleotides line up with TRBD2. V gave up 2 bases and J gave up 3 bases; unmatched junction bases: 2. Germline CDR1 and CDR2: KGHSH and LQKENI. The CDR3 sequence is 14 residues long. The CDR3 region has the DNA TGTGCCAGCTCACCAGGCGGGGGGAAAGAGACCCAGTACTTC. Translated, it gives CASSPGGGKETQYF.

The chain is built from TRBV19 and TRBJ1-5; D uncertain. V lost 8 bases and J 0 bases, leaving 14 bases between the germline ends. CDR1 LNHDA and CDR2 SQIVND come from the germline V gene (reference sequence). The CDR3 contains 15 residues. The CDR3 here is CASGRISNSNQPQHF. As DNA, the CDR3 is TGTGCCAGTGGACGGATATCAAATAGCAATCAGCCCCAGCATTTT.

The chain is built from TRBV27 and TRBJ2-1; D might be TRBD2 (6 bases). Trimming removed 7 bases at V and 6 bases at J, with 19 bases between. The CDR3 length is 15 residues. CDR1 and CDR2 (germline): MNHEY, SMNVEV (reference sequence). CDR3 in amino acids: CASNPGRDFFNEQFF. In DNA, the CDR3 is TGTGCCAGCAACCCAGGCCGGGACTTCTTCAATGAGCAGTTCTTC.

The table lists this clonotype with a few counts. This rearrangement joins TRBV9 to TRBJ2-1; 7 nucleotides agree with TRBD2. Germline V gene lookup returns CDR1 SGDLS and CDR2 YYNGEE. This CDR3 comprises 14 residues. Trimming took 2 bases from V and 3 from J; bases not matched to a gene: 2. CDR3 sequence reads: CASSVLADYNEQFF. For the CDR3, the DNA is TGTGCCAGCAGCGTCCTAGCGGACTACAATGAGCAGTTCTTC.

The chain has TRBV5-1 and TRBJ2-3, with 8 bases fitting TRBD2. V dropped 4 bases and J dropped 1; count of bases not matched to a gene: 8. CDR3 length equals 16 residues. Germline V lookup: CDR1 SGHRS, CDR2 YFSETQ. This chain's CDR3 is CASSPGERGRTDTQYF. In nucleotides, the CDR3 is TGCGCCAGCAGCCCGGGGGAGCGGGGGCGCACAGATACGCAGTATTTT.

The chain couples TRBV2 to TRBJ2-5; tentative D call: TRBD2 (6 bases). Between the trimmed V and J ends, which lost 8 bases and 1 base, there was a span of 8 bases. The V gene's germline CDR1 is SNHLY and CDR2 FYNNEI. The CDR3 length is 12 residues. The CDR3 DNA reads TGTGCCAGCCGGAGGGCCCAAGAGACCCAGTACTTC. This encodes CASRRAQETQYF.

This clonotype was found a few times. The chain recombines TRBV20-1 with TRBJ2-7, with TRBD2 as a possible D gene (6 bases). Trimming removed 0 bases at V and 3 bases at J, with 15 bases between. The CDR3 sequence is 15 residues long. Germline-derived CDR1 and CDR2 are DFQATT and SNEGSKA (reference sequence). CDR3 nucleotides: TGCAGTGCTAGAGATCCGGGGGACCCCCTCTACGAGCAGTACTTC. It specifies CSARDPGDPLYEQYF.

The V call is TRBV11-2, the J call TRBJ2-1; 8 bases align to TRBD1. The CDR3 has 14 residues. Germline values: CDR1 SGHAT, CDR2 FQNNGV. V shed 4 bases, J shed 8 bases, and the junction held 7 bases outside the gene matches. Here the CDR3 reads CASSSWQGADEQFF. For the CDR3, the DNA is TGTGCCAGCAGCTCGTGGCAGGGGGCTGATGAGCAGTTCTTC.

This clonotype has only a few counts. The V and J genes are TRBV7-9 and TRBJ1-1; D not resolved. The V gene's germline CDR1 is SEHNR and CDR2 FQNEAQ (reference sequence). This CDR3 spans 13 amino acids. Trimming removed 1 base at V and 6 bases at J, with 9 bases between. The CDR3: CASSLEGFAEAFF. The DNA of the CDR3 is TGTGCCAGCAGCTTAGAAGGGTTTGCTGAAGCTTTCTTT.

This clonotype was observed at least ten times. The chain links TRBV29-1 to TRBJ2-5, with D possibly TRBD1 on 6 matching bases. Germline V gene data show CDR1 as SQVTM and CDR2 as ANQGSEA. The CDR3 is 12 residues long. V was trimmed by 4 bases and J by 4 bases, leaving 10 bases between them. CDR3: CSVGGQGETQYF. The DNA for the CDR3 is TGCAGCGTTGGGGGACAAGGAGAGACCCAGTACTTC.

The CDR3 DNA sequence: TGCAGTGCACCGCAGGATGGGGACATTCAGTACTTC. It is translated as CSAPQDGDIQYF. This sequence joins TRBV20-1 and TRBJ2-4; D not resolved. The V and J ends lost 6 bases and 8 bases respectively, with 14 bases between them. Germline V gives CDR1 DFQATT, CDR2 SNEGSKA (reference sequence). The CDR3 loop spans 12 amino acids.

J is TRBJ2-7 and V is TRBV18; D remains unclear. This CDR3 is 14 amino acids long. V shed 3 bases and J shed 1 base, with 10 bases lying between them. The germline gives CDR1 KGHSH, CDR2 LQKENI. This CDR3 reads CASSPASTSYEQYF. In DNA form, the CDR3 reads TGTGCCAGCTCACCTGCGAGTACATCCTACGAGCAGTACTTC.

This clonotype was found a few times. The chain uses TRBV20-1 and TRBJ2-7; TRBD2 is a possible D gene (6 bases). V lost 0 bases, J lost 2 bases, and 14 bases lay in between. The CDR3 is made up of 15 amino acids. Per the germline V gene, CDR1 is DFQATT and CDR2 is SNEGSKA (reference sequence). The CDR3 loop reads CSARDQSPSAYEQYF. The DNA of the CDR3 is TGCAGTGCTAGAGATCAAAGCCCTAGCGCCTACGAGCAGTACTTC.

The chain couples TRBV18 to TRBJ2-1, with D possibly TRBD2 on 6 matching bases. This CDR3 is built from 14 residues. Germline V gene lookup returns CDR1 KGHSH and CDR2 LQKENI. The ends were cut back, 1 base at V and 2 bases at J, with 6 bases in the middle. CDR3 DNA: TGTGCCAGCTCACCACGCGGGGCCTACAATGAGCAGTTCTTC. This gives the protein CASSPRGAYNEQFF.

This clonotype was observed at least ten times. The chain is built from TRBV2 and TRBJ2-3; 13 nucleotides align to TRBD2. The germline gives CDR1 SNHLY, CDR2 FYNNEI. Trimming took 6 bases from V and 3 from J; bases not matched to a gene: 3. The CDR3 consists of 15 residues. The CDR3 region has the DNA TGTGCCAGCAGACCGGGACTAGCGGGGACAGATACGCAGTATTTT. This sequence encodes CASRPGLAGTDTQYF.

This clonotype was counted ten times or more. This rearrangement joins TRBV9 to TRBJ1-6, with 8 bases that match TRBD1. Germline V gives CDR1 SGDLS, CDR2 YYNGEE. The CDR3 runs to 15 residues. With 2 bases clipped from V and 9 bases from J, the junction kept 7 bases outside the gene matches. As DNA, the CDR3 is TGTGCCAGCAGCGTGGCCGGGACAGGTTTTTCACCCCTCCACTTT. Amino acid sequence: CASSVAGTGFSPLHF.

This clonotype was seen more than once but under ten times. The genes are TRBV10-3 and TRBJ2-7, with 9 bases fitting TRBD1. Germline CDR1 is ENHRY and CDR2 is SYGVKD. The CDR3 runs 21 residues. Losses at the gene ends were 4 bases for V and 1 base for J; bases not matched to a gene: 23. The CDR3 loop is CAISVGDRELGSRVASYEQYF. The CDR3 region has the DNA TGTGCCATCAGTGTTGGGGACAGGGAATTGGGCTCGCGTGTAGCTTCCTACGAGCAGTACTTC.

This chain joins TRBV4-1 and TRBJ2-5, with 8 positions matching TRBD1. CDR1 is MGHRA and CDR2 is YSYEKL in the germline V gene. J lost 5 bases, V lost 5 bases, and 10 bases had no gene match. This CDR3 region has 15 residues. The CDR3 coding sequence is TGCGCCAGCAGCGAGCAGGGGGCTTTTCCCGAGACCCAGTACTTC. Translating it yields CASSEQGAFPETQYF.

There are a few counts of this clonotype. This chain uses TRBV12-3 or TRBV12-4 with TRBJ2-7; possibly TRBD1 for D (5 bases). Trimming removed 4 bases from V and 3 bases from J, with 16 bases in between. The CDR3 runs 15 residues. DNA for the CDR3: TGTGCCAGCAGTTCCGACCGACAGCTCCTCTACGAGCAGTACTTC. It is translated as CASSSDRQLLYEQYF.

This clonotype was recorded many times. The rearrangement links TRBV4-2 to TRBJ1-1; no definite D call. V was shortened by 4 bases and J by 9 bases, with 21 bases between the two germline ends. Germline V lookup: CDR1 LGHNA, CDR2 YNFKEQ. This CDR3 has 15 residues. The chain's CDR3 is CASSLDSLGPGQAFF. In nucleotides, the CDR3 is TGTGCCAGCAGCCTAGATTCCTTAGGACCGGGCCAAGCTTTCTTT.

Only a few counts were recorded for this clonotype. The V call is TRBV6-1, the J call TRBJ1-2; D may be TRBD1 (5 bases). V lost 6 bases and J 8 bases, leaving 16 bases between the germline ends. The length of the CDR3 is 13 residues. Looked up from germline, CDR1 is MNHNS and CDR2 is SASEGT. The CDR3 sequence is CASSRGFGYGYTF. In DNA, the CDR3 is TGTGCCAGCAGCCGGGGGTTCGGGTACGGCTACACCTTC.

This clonotype was counted only a few times. The rearrangement links TRBV20-1 to TRBJ1-5; D is unclear. The V gene lost 4 bases and the J gene lost 0 bases, with 13 bases spanning the gap. Germline CDR1 DFQATT, CDR2 SNEGSKA (reference sequence). The CDR3 totals 15 residues. CDR3 nucleotide sequence: TGCAGTGCTAACCCAGAGAGTCGTAGCAATCAGCCCCAGCATTTT. It codes for CSANPESRSNQPQHF.

This clonotype was counted between two and nine times. The V gene is TRBV5-1, the J gene TRBJ2-1; no clear D. Trimming took 4 bases from V and 8 from J, leaving 13 bases between them. Looked up from germline, CDR1 is SGHRS and CDR2 is YFSETQ. The CDR3 runs 13 residues. CDR3 sequence: CASSLARWDEQFF. CDR3 DNA sequence: TGCGCCAGCAGCCTCGCCCGGTGGGATGAGCAGTTCTTC.

In this sample, this clonotype turned up a few times. The genes are TRBV2 and TRBJ2-7; TRBD2 might be the D (6 bases). Trimming shortened V by 6 bases and J by 3 bases, and 12 bases separated the two germline ends. Germline CDR1 reads SNHLY; CDR2 reads FYNNEI. The CDR3 has 13 amino acids. The DNA for the CDR3 is TGTGCCAGCAGGGCTAGCGTGAACTACGAGCAGTACTTC. Its translation is CASRASVNYEQYF.

This clonotype was detected a few times. This chain uses TRBV12-3 or TRBV12-4 with TRBJ1-1, with unresolved D. The CDR3 length is 11 residues. The V and J ends lost 10 bases and 4 bases respectively, with 10 bases between them. This chain's CDR3 is CATRAGTEAFF. The DNA of the CDR3 is TGTGCCACCAGAGCGGGCACTGAAGCTTTCTTT.

This clonotype came up a few times. V usage is TRBV4-3 and J usage is TRBJ2-7; 7 bases are a match to TRBD1. The V and J ends lost 4 bases and 2 bases, in that order; junction bases with no gene match: 8. The CDR3 totals 15 residues. Germline values: CDR1 LGHNA, CDR2 YSLEER. CDR3 loop: CASSLTRDRTYEQYF. CDR3 DNA sequence: TGCGCCAGCAGCCTGACCCGGGACAGAACCTACGAGCAGTACTTC.

J is TRBJ1-2 and V is TRBV5-6; D call uncertain. V was shortened by 1 base and J by 3 bases, with 19 bases between the two germline ends. Germline assignment: CDR1 SGHDT and CDR2 YYEEEE. This CDR3 comprises 17 residues. CDR3 sequence: CASSLYIIIRGDYGYTF. CDR3 coding DNA: TGTGCCAGCAGCTTGTATATTATAATTCGGGGAGACTATGGCTACACCTTC.

In its sample, this clonotype was seen a few times. The rearrangement links TRBV27 to TRBJ1-3; D is possibly TRBD1 (6 bases). Deletions cut 5 bases from V and 0 bases from J, with 14 bases between. Per germline, CDR1 MNHEY and CDR2 SMNVEV (reference sequence). The CDR3 contains 16 residues. The CDR3 sequence: CASSLRGHYSGNTIYF. In DNA form, the CDR3 reads TGTGCCAGCAGTCTCCGGGGACATTACTCTGGAAACACCATATATTTT.

The chain is built from TRBV7-6 and TRBJ2-7, with a tentative D call TRBD1 (6 bases). The V end was cut by 2 bases, the J end by 5 bases, with 10 bases between. The germline gives CDR1 SGHVS, CDR2 FNYEAQ. This CDR3 is built from 13 residues. The CDR3 bases are TGTGCCAGCAGCTTAATGGACAGACACGAGCAGTACTTC. Its translation: CASSLMDRHEQYF.